This TCR beta chain was found in a study of identical twins. Study results and caveats: Excess sharing between twins was weaker in beta out-of-frame sequences. Cross-sectional statistical analysis was relied on for the conclusions, without the same donors being followed.

CDR1 SGHAT and CDR2 FQDESV come from the germline V gene (reference sequence). This CDR3 is built from 18 residues. V shed 1 base, J shed 5 bases, and the junction held 10 bases outside the gene matches. At least ten counts were recorded for this clonotype. Antigen: not known. Template switching, a step in the protocol, added a universal primer site, and cDNA carried unique molecular identifiers. TCRdb itself ran the 5' RACE reads through MiXCR, one entry per CDR3 protein. The repertoire holds about 340,000 distinct CDR3 sequences, around an eighth seen once, with 7.2% in the top ten. A further study also used this sample, focusing on yellow fever vaccine responses in identical twins.

This rearrangement joins TRBV11-1 to TRBJ2-1, with TRBD2 identical over 11 bases. The clonotype originates from a woman under 30 in good health. Sequenced input: CD8+ T cells sorted from blood. The CDR3 reads CASSLVRSVGLADNEQFF. The CDR3 DNA is TGTGCCAGCAGCTTAGTGAGGTCGGTGGGACTAGCGGACAATGAGCAGTTCTTC.